This T cell receptor beta chain was profiled in a study of T cells in tuberculosis. Looking at the study overall: T cells were selected with CD1B tetramers loaded with glucose monomycolate.

Study findings and constraints: Some low-affinity tetramer-binding T cells may be absent from this sample.

In germline, CDR1 is MNHEY, CDR2 SMNVEV (reference sequence). This CDR3 spans 16 amino acids. V was clipped by 8 bases and J by 9 bases; unmatched bases: 19. Method: immunoSEQ multiplex PCR; TCRdb's copy keeps in-frame clones and lacks some. The repertoire holds 80,000 to 100,000 clones, with under 95% as singletons. Cells were sorted from thawed PBMC rested overnight and stained with GMM-loaded CD1B tetramer, viability dye and anti-CD3. The CD1B tetramers carried C32 glucose monomycolate purified from Rhodococcus equi. The source material was CD1b-GMM tetramer-negative cells sorted from PBMCs. The chain combines TRBV27 with TRBJ2-1; 7 positions match TRBD2. This sequence originates from an adult woman with latent tuberculosis. The CDR3 region is CASSGIFTSAVGEQFF. CDR3 bases: TGTGCCAGCTCAGGCATTTTTACTAGCGCAGTCGGTGAGCAGTTCTTC.